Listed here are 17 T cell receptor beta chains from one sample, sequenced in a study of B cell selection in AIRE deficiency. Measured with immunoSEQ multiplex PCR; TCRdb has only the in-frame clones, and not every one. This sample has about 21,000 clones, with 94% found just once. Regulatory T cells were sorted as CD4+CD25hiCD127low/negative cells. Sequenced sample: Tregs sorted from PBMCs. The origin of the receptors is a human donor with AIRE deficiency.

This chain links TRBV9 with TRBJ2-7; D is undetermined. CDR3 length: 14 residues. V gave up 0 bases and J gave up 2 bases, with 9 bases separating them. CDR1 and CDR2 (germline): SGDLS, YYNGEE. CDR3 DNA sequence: TGTGCCAGCAGCGTAGATCCGGGCACCTACGAGCAGTACTTC. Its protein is CASSVDPGTYEQYF.

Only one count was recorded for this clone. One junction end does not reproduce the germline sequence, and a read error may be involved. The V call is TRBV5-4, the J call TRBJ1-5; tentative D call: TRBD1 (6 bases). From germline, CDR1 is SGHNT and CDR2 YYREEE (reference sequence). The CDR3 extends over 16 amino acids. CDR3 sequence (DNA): TGTGCCAGTAGCTTAGGGGGAGTCAATAGCAATCAGCCCCAGCATTTT. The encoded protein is CASSLGGVNSNQPQHF.

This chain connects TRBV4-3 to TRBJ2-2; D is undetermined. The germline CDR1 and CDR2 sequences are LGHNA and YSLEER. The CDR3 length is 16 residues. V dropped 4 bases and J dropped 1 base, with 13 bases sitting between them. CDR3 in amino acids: CASSRMRQQNTGELFF. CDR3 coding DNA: TGCGCCAGCAGCCGAATGCGTCAACAGAACACCGGGGAGCTGTTTTTT.

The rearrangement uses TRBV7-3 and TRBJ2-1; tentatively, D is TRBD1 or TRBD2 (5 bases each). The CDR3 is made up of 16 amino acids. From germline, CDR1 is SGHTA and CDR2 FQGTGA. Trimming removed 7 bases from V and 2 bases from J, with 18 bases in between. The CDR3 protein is CASTCTGRSTYNEQFF. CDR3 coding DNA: TGTGCCAGCACCTGCACGGGGCGGAGTACCTACAATGAGCAGTTCTTC.

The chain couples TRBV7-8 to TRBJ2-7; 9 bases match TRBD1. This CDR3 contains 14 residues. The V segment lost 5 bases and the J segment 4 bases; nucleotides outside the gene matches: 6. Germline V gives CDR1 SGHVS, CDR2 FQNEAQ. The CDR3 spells CASSPGQGGYEQYF. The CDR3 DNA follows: TGTGCCAGCAGCCCGGGACAGGGTGGGTACGAGCAGTACTTC.

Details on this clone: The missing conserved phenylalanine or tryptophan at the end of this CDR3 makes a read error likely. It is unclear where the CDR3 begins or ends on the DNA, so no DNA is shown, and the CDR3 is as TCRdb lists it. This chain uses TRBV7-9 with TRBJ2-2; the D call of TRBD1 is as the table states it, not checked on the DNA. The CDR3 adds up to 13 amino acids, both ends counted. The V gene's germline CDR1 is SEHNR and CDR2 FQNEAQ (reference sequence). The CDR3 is CASSTPQGASNIY.

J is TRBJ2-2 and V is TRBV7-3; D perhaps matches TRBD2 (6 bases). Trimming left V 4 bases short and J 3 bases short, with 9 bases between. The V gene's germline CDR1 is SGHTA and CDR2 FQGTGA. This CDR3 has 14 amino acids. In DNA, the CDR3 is TGTGCCAGCAGCTCGGGACTGTACACCGGGGAGCTGTTTTTT. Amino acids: CASSSGLYTGELFF.

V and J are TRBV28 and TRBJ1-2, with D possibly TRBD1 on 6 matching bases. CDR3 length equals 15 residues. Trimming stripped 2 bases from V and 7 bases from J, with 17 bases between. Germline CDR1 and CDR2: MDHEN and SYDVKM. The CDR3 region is CASSLLARGPGGYTF. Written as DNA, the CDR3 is TGTGCCAGCAGTTTACTCGCCAGGGGCCCGGGTGGCTACACCTTC.

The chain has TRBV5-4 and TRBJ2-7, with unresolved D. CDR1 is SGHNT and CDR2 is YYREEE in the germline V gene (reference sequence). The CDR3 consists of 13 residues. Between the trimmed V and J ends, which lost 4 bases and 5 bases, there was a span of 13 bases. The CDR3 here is CASSANRRNEQYF. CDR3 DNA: TGTGCCAGCAGCGCTAACAGACGGAACGAGCAGTACTTC. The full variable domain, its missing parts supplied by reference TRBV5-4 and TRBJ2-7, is ETGVTQSPTHLIKTRGQQVTLRCSSQSGHNTVSWYQQALGQGPQFIFQYYREEENGRGNFPPRFSGLQFPNYSSELNVNALELDDSALYLCASSANRRNEQYFGPGTRLTVT.

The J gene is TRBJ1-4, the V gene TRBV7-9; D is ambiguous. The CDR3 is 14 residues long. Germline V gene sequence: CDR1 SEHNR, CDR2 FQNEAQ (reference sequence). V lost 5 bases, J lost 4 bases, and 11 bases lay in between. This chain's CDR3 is CASSPARGNEKLFF. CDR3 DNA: TGTGCCAGCAGCCCAGCACGGGGTAATGAAAAACTGTTTTTT.

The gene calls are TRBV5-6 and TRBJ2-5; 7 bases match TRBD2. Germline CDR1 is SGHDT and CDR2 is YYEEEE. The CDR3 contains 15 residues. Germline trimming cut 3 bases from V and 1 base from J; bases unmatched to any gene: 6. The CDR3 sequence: CASSWRASGQETQYF. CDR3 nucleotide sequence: TGTGCCAGCAGCTGGCGGGCTAGCGGCCAAGAGACCCAGTACTTC.

CDR3 sequence: CASNLRRNQPQHF. The CDR3 DNA follows: TGTGCCAGCAACTTAAGACGGAATCAGCCCCAGCATTTT. The rearrangement uses TRBV6-6 and TRBJ1-5; D is uncertain. V was trimmed by 7 bases and J by 4 bases, leaving 11 bases between them. Germline V gives CDR1 MNHNY, CDR2 SVGAGI (reference sequence). The CDR3 contains 13 residues.

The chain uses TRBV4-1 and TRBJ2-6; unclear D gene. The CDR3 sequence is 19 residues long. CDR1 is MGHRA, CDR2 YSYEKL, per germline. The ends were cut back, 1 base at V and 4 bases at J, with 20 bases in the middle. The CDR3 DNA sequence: TGCGCCAGCAGCCAAGCATCATCCGCCGCCCAGGCGGGGGCCAACGTCCTGACTTTC. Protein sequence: CASSQASSAAQAGANVLTF.

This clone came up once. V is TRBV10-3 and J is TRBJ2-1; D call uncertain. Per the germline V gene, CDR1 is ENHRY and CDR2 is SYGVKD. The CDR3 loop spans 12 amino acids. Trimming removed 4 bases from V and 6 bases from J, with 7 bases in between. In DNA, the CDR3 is TGTGCCATCAGTGTTGCCAGCAATGAGCAGTTCTTC. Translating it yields CAISVASNEQFF.

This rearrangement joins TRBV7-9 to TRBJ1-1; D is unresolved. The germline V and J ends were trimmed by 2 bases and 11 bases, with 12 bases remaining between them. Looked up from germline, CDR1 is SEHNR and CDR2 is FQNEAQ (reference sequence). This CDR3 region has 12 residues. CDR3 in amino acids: CASSLRSLAAFF. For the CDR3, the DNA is TGTGCCAGCAGCTTAAGGTCCCTGGCCGCTTTCTTT.

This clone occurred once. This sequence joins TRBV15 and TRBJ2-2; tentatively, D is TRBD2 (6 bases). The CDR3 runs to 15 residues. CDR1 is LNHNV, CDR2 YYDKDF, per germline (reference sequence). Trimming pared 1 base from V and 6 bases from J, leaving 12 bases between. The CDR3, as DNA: TGTGCCACCAGCAGAGTCCGACTAGGCTCCGGGGAGCTGTTTTTT. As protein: CATSRVRLGSGELFF.

CDR3: CASSMSGNTEAFF. The CDR3 DNA reads TGTGCCAGTAGTATGTCAGGGAACACTGAAGCTTTCTTT. The J gene is TRBJ1-1, the V gene TRBV19; D remains ambiguous. Germline V gives CDR1 LNHDA, CDR2 SQIVND (reference sequence). CDR3 length: 13 amino acids. V lost 3 bases and J lost 1, with 6 bases in between.